The 3 T cell receptor beta chains below were found in one sample sequenced in a study of response to subunit inactivated influenza vaccine. TCRdb reprocessed the RT-PCR reads via MiXCR and lists one record per CDR3 protein. The top ten clones hold around 13% of a sample with fewer than 600,000 distinct CDR3 sequences, around 7.7% of them seen once. Sample: PBMCs from blood, taken around 25 months after vaccination. Source of these receptors: a man between 50 and 69 years old who received an inactivated influenza vaccine.

In the case of this clonotype: A read error may produce the germline difference seen at one junction end. The rearrangement links TRBV18 to TRBJ2-3; D gene uncertain. From germline, CDR1 is KGHSH and CDR2 LQKENI. This CDR3 has 16 amino acids. The DNA of the CDR3 is TGTGCCAGCCGACCACAGACCCTTTACCCCACAAATACGCAGTATTTT. Protein product: CASRPQTLYPTNTQYF. The full variable domain, in which reference TRBV18 and TRBJ2-3 provide the parts outside the CDR3, is NAGVMQNPRHLVRRRGQEARLRCSPMKGHSHVYWYRQLPEEGLKFMVYLQKENIIDESGMPKERFSAEFPKEGPSILRIQQVVRGDSAAYFCASRPQTLYPTNTQYFGPGTRLTVL.

This clonotype occurred many times. The V call is TRBV11-3, the J call TRBJ2-5; TRBD2 matches at 9 bases. The germline gives CDR1 SGHNT, CDR2 YENEEA. V shed 7 bases, J shed 3 bases, and the junction held 9 bases outside the gene matches. The CDR3 is made up of 15 amino acids. The CDR3 DNA follows: TGTGCCAGCAAAGACGCGGGAGGGGGGAAAGAGACCCAGTACTTC. Encoded protein: CASKDAGGGKETQYF.

This clonotype appeared a few times. The chain has TRBV14 and TRBJ1-2, with 7 bases lining up with TRBD1. CDR1 is SGHDN, CDR2 FVKESK, per germline. The CDR3 has 16 amino acids. Losses at the gene ends were 0 bases for V and 5 bases for J; bases not matched to a gene: 9. The CDR3 sequence is CASSQDGEGARYGYTF. CDR3 sequence (DNA): TGTGCCAGCAGCCAAGATGGGGAGGGGGCTCGGTATGGCTACACCTTC.